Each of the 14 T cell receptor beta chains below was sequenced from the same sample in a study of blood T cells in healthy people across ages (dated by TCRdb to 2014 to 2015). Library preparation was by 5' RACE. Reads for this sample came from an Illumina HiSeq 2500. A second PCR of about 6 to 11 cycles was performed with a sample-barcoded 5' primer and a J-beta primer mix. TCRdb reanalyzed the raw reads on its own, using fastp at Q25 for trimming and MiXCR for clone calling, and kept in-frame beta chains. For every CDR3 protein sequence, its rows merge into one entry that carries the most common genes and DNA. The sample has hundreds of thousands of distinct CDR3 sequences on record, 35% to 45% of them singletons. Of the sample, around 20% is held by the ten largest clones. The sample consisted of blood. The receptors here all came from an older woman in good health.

The CDR3 loop reads CASSLNVGGANVLTF. CDR3 in DNA: TGTGCCAGCAGTTTAAATGTAGGTGGGGCCAACGTCCTGACTTTC. The chain couples TRBV27 to TRBJ2-6; D is ambiguous. Per the germline V gene, CDR1 is MNHEY and CDR2 is SMNVEV (reference sequence). The length of the CDR3 is 15 residues. The V end lost 2 bases, the J end lost 3 bases, and 8 bases lay between the germline ends.

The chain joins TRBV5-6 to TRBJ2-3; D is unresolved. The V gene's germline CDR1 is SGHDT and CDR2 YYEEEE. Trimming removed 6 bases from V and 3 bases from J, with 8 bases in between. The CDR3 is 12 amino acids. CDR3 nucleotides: TGTGCCAGCAACTGGGGTACAGATACGCAGTATTTT. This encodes CASNWGTDTQYF.

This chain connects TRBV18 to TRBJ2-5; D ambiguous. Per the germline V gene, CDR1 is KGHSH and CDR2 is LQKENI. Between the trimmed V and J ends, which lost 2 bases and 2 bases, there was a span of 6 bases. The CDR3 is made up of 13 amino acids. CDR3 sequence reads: CASSPREQETQYF. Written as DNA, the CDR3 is TGTGCCAGCTCACCAAGAGAACAAGAGACCCAGTACTTC.

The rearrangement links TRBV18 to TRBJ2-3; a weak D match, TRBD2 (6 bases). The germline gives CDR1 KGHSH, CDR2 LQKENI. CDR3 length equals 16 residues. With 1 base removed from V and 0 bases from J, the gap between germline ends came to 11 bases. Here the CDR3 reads CASSPRLARSTDTQYF. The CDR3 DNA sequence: TGTGCCAGCTCACCACGGCTAGCGCGGAGCACAGATACGCAGTATTTT. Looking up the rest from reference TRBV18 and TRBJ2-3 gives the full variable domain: NAGVMQNPRHLVRRRGQEARLRCSPMKGHSHVYWYRQLPEEGLKFMVYLQKENIIDESGMPKERFSAEFPKEGPSILRIQQVVRGDSAAYFCASSPRLARSTDTQYFGPGTRLTVL.

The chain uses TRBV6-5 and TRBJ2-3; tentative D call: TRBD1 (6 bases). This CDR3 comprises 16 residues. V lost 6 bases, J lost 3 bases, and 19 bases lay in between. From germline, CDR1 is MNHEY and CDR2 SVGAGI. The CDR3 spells CASSPGMGAVTDTQYF. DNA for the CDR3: TGTGCCAGCAGCCCAGGAATGGGGGCTGTGACAGATACGCAGTATTTT.

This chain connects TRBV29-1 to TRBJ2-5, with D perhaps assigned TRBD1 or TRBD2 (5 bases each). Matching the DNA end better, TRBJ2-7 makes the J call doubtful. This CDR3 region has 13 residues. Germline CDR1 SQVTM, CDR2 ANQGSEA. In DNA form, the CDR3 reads TGCAGCGTTGAAACGGGGCAGGAATACGAGCAGTACTTC. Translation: CSVETGQEYEQYF.

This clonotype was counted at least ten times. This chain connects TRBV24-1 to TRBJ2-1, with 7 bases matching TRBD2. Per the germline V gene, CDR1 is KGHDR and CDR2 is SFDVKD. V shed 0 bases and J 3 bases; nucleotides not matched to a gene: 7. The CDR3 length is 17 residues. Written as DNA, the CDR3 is TGTGCCACCAGTGATTTGGGGGGGAGGGATAACTACAATGAGCAGTTCTTC. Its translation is CATSDLGGRDNYNEQFF.

The CDR3 bases are TGTGCCAGCAGCCCCGTCGAGGGCAGCACAGATACGCAGTATTTT. It specifies CASSPVEGSTDTQYF. V and J are TRBV7-9 and TRBJ2-3; TRBD2 is a possible D gene (5 bases). Looked up from germline, CDR1 is SEHNR and CDR2 is FQNEAQ (reference sequence). The CDR3 is 15 amino acids. Trimming removed 5 bases at V and 0 bases at J, with 12 bases between. The variable domain in full, completed from reference TRBV7-9 and TRBJ2-3, reads DTGVSQNPRHKITKRGQNVTFRCDPISEHNRLYWYRQTLGQGPEFLTYFQNEAQLEKSRLLSDRFSAERPKGSFSTLEIQRTEQGDSAMYLCASSPVEGSTDTQYFGPGTRLTVL.

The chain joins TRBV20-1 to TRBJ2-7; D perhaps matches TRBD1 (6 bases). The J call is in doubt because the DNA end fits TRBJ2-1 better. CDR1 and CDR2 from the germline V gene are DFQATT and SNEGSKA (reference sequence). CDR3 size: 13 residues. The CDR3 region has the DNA TGCAGTGCTAGAAGGGGGTCCTCCTACGAGCAGTTCTTC. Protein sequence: CSARRGSSYEQFF.

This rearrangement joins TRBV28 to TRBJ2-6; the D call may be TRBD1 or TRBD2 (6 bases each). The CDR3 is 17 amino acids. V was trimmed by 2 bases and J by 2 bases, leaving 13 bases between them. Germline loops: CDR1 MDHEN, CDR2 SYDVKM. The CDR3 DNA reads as TGTGCCAGCAGTTTAGGGGGGCGCGGGACTGGGGCCAACGTCCTGACTTTC. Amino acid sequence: CASSLGGRGTGANVLTF.

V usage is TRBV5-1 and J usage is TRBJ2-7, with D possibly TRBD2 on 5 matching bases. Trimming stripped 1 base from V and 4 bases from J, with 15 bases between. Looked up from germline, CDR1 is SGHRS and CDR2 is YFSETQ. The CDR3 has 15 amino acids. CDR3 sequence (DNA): TGCGCCAGCAGCTTGTTCGGTAGCCCGGGATACGAGCAGTACTTC. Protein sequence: CASSLFGSPGYEQYF.

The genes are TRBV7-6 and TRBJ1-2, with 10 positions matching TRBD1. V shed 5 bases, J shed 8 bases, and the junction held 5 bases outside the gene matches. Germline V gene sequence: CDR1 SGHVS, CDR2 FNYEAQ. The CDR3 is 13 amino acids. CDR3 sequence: CASSLLTGGGYTF. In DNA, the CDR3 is TGTGCCAGCAGCCTACTGACAGGGGGCGGCTACACCTTC.

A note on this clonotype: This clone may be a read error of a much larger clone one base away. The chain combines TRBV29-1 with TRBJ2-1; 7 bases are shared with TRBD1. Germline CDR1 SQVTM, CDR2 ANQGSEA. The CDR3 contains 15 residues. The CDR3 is CSVEGTGRSYNKQFF. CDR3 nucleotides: TGCAGCGTTGAAGGGACAGGACGTTCCTACAATAAGCAGTTCTTC.

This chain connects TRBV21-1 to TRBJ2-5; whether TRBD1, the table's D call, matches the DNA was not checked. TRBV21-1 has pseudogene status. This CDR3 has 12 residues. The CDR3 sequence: CATKTGGETQYF. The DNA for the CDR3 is TGTGCCACCAAGACAGGGGGAGAGACCCAGTACTTC.